A single count supports the clone carrying this T cell receptor beta chain. Its antigen is still unknown. The repertoire was sequenced with immunoSEQ multiplex PCR; TCRdb's copy has only in-frame clones and lacks some. The table lists about 40,000 clones, approximately 80% of them singletons. The sample originates from a study of a mutant IDH1 vaccine in newly diagnosed glioma. For the study at large: Vaccination was launched 4-6 weeks after radiotherapy alone, or with temozolomide cycles. Earlier treatment was radiotherapy, temozolomide, or both, with most getting both. Findings and caveats of the study: Detectable vaccine-induced immune responses arose in more than 85% of patients.

From germline, CDR1 is SGHNT and CDR2 YYREEE (reference sequence). Trimming removed 5 bases at V and 1 base at J, with 9 bases between. This CDR3 is 13 amino acids long. Regarding time point: week 35, safety follow-up. The study gave 300 ug of mutant IDH1 20-mer peptide per vaccine dose, with topical imiquimod. This specimen was PBMCs, taken from a glioma patient whose treatment included an IDH1 peptide vaccine. The origin of this receptor is a woman in her forties or fifties with glioma. The V and J genes are TRBV5-4 and TRBJ1-1; a possible D gene is TRBD1 (6 bases). Here the CDR3 DNA reads TGTGCCAGCAGTGCACAGGGGAACACTGAAGCTTTCTTT. It encodes CASSAQGNTEAFF.